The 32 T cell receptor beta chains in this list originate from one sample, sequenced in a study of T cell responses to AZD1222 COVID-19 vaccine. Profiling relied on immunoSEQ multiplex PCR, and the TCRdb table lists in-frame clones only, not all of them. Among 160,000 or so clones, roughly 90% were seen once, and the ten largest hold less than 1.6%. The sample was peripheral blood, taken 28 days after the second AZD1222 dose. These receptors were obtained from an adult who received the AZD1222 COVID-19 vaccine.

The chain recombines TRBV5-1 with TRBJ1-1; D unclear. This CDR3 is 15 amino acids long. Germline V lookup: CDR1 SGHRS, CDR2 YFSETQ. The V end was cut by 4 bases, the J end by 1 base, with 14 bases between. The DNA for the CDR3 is TGCGCCAGCAGCCGGTCCGATCTAAGGAACACTGAAGCTTTCTTT. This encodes CASSRSDLRNTEAFF.

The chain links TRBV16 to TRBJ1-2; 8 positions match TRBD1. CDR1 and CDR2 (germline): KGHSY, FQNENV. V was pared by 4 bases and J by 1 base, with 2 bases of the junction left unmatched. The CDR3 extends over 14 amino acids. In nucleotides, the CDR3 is TGTGCCAGCAGCCCGACAGGGGATAACTATGGCTACACCTTC. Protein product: CASSPTGDNYGYTF.

This CDR3 reads CASSINPGQGYKNIQYF. The CDR3 DNA reads as TGTGCCAGTAGTATAAACCCGGGACAGGGTTACAAAAACATTCAGTACTTC. V is TRBV19 and J is TRBJ2-4; 9 bases fit TRBD1. V shed 2 bases and J 3 bases; nucleotides not matched to a gene: 8. Germline CDR1 and CDR2: LNHDA and SQIVND (reference sequence). The CDR3 sequence is 17 residues long. Complete variable domain (other parts from reference TRBV19 and TRBJ2-4): DGGITQSPKYLFRKEGQNVTLSCEQNLNHDAMYWYRQDPGQGLRLIYYSQIVNDFQKGDIAEGYSVSREKKESFPLTVTSAQKNPTAFYLCASSINPGQGYKNIQYFGAGTRLSVL.

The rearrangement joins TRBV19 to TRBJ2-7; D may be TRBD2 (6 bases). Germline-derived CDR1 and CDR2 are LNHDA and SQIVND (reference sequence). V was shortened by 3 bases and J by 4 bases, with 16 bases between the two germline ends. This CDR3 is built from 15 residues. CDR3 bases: TGTGCCAGTAGTATTTCGGCGGGCGGGAAATACGAGCAGTACTTC. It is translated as CASSISAGGKYEQYF.

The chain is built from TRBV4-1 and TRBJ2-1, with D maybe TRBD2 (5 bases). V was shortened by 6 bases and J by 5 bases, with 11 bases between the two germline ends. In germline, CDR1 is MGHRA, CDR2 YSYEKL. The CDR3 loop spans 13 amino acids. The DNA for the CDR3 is TGCGCCAGCAGTTCGCGGGCCAACAATGAGCAGTTCTTC. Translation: CASSSRANNEQFF.

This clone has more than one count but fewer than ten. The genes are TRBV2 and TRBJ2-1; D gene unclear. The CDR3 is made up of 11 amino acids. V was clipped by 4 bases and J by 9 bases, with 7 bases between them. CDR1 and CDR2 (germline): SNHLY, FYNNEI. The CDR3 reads CASSVEGEQFF. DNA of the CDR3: TGTGCCAGCAGTGTGGAAGGTGAGCAGTTCTTC.

In nucleotides, the CDR3 is TGTGCCAGCAGCCGCACTCCGGGACAGAGTTATGGCTACACCTTC. Protein product: CASSRTPGQSYGYTF. The V call is TRBV6-5, the J call TRBJ1-2; TRBD1 matches at 7 bases. Germline values: CDR1 MNHEY, CDR2 SVGAGI. The V gene end was trimmed by 6 bases and the J gene end by 5 bases; junction bases not matched to a gene: 12. CDR3 length equals 15 residues.

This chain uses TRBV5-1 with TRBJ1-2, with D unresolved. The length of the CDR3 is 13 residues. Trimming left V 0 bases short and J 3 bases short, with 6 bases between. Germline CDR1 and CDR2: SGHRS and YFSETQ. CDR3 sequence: CASSLAPYYGYTF. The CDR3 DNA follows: TGCGCCAGCAGCTTGGCACCGTACTATGGCTACACCTTC.

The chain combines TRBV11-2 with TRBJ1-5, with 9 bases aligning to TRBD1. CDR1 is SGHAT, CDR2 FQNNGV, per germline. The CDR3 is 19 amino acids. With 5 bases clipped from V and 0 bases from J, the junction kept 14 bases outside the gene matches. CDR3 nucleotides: TGTGCCAGCAGCCCAACCGGGACAGGGAACTTCAATAGCAATCAGCCCCAGCATTTT. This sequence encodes CASSPTGTGNFNSNQPQHF.

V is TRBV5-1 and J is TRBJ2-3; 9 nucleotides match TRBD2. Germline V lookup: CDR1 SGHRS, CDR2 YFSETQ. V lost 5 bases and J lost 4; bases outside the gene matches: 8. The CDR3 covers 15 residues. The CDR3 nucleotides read TGCGCCAGCAGGTCTACTAGCGGGTTCCCAGATACGCAGTATTTT. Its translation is CASRSTSGFPDTQYF.

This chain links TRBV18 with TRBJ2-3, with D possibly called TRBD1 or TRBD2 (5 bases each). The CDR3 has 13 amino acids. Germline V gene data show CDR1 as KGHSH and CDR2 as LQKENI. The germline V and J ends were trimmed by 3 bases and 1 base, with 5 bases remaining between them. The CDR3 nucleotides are TGTGCCAGCTCACCGGGGGGCACAGATACGCAGTATTTT. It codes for CASSPGGTDTQYF.

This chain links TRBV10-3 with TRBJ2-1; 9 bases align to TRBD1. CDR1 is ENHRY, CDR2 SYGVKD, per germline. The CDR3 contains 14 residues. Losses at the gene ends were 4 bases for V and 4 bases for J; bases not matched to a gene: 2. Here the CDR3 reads CAISGTGEYNEQFF. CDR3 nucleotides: TGTGCCATCAGTGGGACAGGGGAATACAATGAGCAGTTCTTC.

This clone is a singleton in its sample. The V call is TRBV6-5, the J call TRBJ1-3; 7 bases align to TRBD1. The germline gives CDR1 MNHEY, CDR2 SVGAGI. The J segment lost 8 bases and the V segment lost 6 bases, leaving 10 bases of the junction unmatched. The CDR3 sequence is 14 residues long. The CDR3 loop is CASRTGYRGDTIYF. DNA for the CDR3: TGTGCCAGCAGGACAGGGTATCGGGGGGACACCATATATTTT.

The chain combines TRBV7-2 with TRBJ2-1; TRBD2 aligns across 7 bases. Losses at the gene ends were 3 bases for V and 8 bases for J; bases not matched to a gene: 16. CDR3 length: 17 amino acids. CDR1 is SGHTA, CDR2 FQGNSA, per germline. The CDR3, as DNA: TGTGCCAGCAGCTTGTCCCTCCTGAGCGGGGCCCCGGATGAGCAGTTCTTC. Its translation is CASSLSLLSGAPDEQFF.

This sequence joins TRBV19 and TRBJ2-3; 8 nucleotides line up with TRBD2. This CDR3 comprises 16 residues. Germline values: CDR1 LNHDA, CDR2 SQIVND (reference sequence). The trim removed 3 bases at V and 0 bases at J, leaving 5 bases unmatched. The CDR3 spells CASSMRASGSTDTQYF. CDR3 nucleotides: TGTGCCAGTAGTATGCGAGCTAGCGGGAGCACAGATACGCAGTATTTT.

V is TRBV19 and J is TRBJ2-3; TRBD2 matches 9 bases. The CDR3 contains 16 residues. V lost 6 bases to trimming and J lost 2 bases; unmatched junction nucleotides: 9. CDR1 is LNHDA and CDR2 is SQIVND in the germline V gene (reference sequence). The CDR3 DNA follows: TGTGCCAGTAGCCTCTGGCGGGAGGGCCCCACAGATACGCAGTATTTT. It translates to CASSLWREGPTDTQYF.

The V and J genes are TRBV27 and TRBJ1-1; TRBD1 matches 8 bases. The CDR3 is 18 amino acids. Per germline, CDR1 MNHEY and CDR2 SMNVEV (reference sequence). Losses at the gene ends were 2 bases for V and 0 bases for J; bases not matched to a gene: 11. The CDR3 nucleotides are TGTGCCAGCAGTTTAGTGGGCAGGGGGCGCGGAATGAACACTGAAGCTTTCTTT. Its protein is CASSLVGRGRGMNTEAFF.

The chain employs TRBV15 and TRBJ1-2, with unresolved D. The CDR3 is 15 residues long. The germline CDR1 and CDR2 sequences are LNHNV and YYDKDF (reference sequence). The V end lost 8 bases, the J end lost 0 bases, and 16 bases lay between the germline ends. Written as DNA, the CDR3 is TGTGCCACCGCTCCCCTCCGACGGTCTAACTATGGCTACACCTTC. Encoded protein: CATAPLRRSNYGYTF.

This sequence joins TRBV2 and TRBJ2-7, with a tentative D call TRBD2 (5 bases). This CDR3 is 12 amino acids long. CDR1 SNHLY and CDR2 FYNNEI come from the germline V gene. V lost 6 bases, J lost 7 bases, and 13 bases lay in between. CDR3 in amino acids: CASSWGVLEQYF. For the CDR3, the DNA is TGTGCCAGCAGCTGGGGAGTGTTAGAGCAGTACTTC. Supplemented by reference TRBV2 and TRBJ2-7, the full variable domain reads EPEVTQTPSHQVTQMGQEVILRCVPISNHLYFYWYRQILGQKVEFLVSFYNNEISEKSEIFDDQFSVERPDGSNFTLKIRSTKLEDSAMYFCASSWGVLEQYFGPGTRLTVT.

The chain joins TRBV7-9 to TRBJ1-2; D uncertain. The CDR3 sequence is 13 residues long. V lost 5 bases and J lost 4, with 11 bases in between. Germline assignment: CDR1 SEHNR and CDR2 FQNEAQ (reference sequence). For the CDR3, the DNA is TGTGCCAGCAGCCCACCGGGAAGCTATGGCTACACCTTC. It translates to CASSPPGSYGYTF. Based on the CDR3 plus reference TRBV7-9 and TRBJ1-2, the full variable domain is DTGVSQNPRHKITKRGQNVTFRCDPISEHNRLYWYRQTLGQGPEFLTYFQNEAQLEKSRLLSDRFSAERPKGSFSTLEIQRTEQGDSAMYLCASSPPGSYGYTFGSGTRLTVV.

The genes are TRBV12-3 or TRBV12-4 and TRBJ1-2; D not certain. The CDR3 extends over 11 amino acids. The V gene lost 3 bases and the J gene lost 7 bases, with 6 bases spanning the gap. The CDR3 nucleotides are TGTGCCAGCAGTTTCGGGGTTGGCTACACCTTC. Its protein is CASSFGVGYTF.

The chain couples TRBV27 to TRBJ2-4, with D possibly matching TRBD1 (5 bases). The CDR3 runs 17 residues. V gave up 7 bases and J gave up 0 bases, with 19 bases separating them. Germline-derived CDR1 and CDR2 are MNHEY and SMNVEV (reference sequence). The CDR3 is CASTEPQENLAKNIQYF. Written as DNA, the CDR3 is TGTGCCAGCACCGAACCACAGGAGAATTTAGCCAAAAACATTCAGTACTTC.

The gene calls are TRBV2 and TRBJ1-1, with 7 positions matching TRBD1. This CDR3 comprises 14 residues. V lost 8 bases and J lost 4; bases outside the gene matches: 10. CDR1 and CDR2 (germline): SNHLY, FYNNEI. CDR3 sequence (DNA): TGTGCCAGCTCAGGGGGGCGCCTTGCCACTGAAGCTTTCTTT. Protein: CASSGGRLATEAFF.

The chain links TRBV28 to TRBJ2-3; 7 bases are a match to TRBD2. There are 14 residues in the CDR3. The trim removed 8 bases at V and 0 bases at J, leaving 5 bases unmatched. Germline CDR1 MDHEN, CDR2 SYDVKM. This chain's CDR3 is CASQAGTSTDTQYF. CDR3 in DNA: TGTGCCAGCCAAGCGGGAACTAGCACAGATACGCAGTATTTT.

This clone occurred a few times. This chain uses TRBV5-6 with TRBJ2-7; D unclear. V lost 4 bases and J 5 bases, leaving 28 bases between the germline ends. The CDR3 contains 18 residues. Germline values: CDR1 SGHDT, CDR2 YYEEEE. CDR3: CASSTFGGRALQLDEQYF. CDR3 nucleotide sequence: TGTGCCAGCAGCACCTTTGGTGGTAGGGCCCTTCAACTGGACGAGCAGTACTTC.

The chain's CDR3 is CASSLTSGKKSTQYF. In nucleotides, the CDR3 is TGTGCCAGCAGCTTAACTAGCGGGAAAAAGTCGACCCAGTACTTC. The chain employs TRBV7-3 and TRBJ2-5; 8 nucleotides align to TRBD2. Trimming at V came to 0 bases and at J to 7 bases, leaving 7 bases not matched to a gene. In germline, CDR1 is SGHTA, CDR2 FQGTGA. The CDR3 length is 15 residues.

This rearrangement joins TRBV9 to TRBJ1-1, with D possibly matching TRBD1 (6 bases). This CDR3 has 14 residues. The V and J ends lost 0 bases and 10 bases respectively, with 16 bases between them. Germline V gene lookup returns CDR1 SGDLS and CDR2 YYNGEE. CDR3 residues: CASSVARSGEGAFF. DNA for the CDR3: TGTGCCAGCAGCGTAGCGAGATCAGGGGAAGGAGCTTTCTTT.

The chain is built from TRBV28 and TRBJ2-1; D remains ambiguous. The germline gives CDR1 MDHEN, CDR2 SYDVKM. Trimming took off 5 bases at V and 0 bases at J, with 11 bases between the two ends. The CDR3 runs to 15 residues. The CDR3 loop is CASSLFGRSYNEQFF. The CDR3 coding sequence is TGTGCCAGCAGTCTCTTCGGCCGCTCCTACAATGAGCAGTTCTTC. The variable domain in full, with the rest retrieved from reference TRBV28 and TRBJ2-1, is DVKVTQSSRYLVKRTGEKVFLECVQDMDHENMFWYRQDPGLGLRLIYFSYDVKMKEKGDIPEGYSVSREKKERFSLILESASTNQTSMYLCASSLFGRSYNEQFFGPGTRLTVL.

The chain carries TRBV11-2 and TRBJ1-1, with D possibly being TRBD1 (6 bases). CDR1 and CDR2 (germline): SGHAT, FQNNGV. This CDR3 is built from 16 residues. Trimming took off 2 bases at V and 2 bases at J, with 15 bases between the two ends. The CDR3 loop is CASSLYAGGTNTEAFF. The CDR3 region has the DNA TGTGCCAGCAGCTTATATGCCGGGGGGACAAACACTGAAGCTTTCTTT.

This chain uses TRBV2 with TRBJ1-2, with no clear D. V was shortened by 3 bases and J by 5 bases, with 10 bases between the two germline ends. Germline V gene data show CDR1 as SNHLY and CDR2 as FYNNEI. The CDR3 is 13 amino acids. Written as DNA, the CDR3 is TGTGCCAGCAGTGACGGTCGGACTTATGGCTACACCTTC. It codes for CASSDGRTYGYTF. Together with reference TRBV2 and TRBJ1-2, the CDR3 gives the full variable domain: EPEVTQTPSHQVTQMGQEVILRCVPISNHLYFYWYRQILGQKVEFLVSFYNNEISEKSEIFDDQFSVERPDGSNFTLKIRSTKLEDSAMYFCASSDGRTYGYTFGSGTRLTVV.

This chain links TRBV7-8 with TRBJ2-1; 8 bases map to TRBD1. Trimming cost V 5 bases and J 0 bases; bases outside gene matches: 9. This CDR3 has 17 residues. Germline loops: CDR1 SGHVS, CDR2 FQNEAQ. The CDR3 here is CASSPSTGVSSYNEQFF. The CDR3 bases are TGTGCCAGCAGCCCCTCGACAGGGGTGAGCTCCTACAATGAGCAGTTCTTC.

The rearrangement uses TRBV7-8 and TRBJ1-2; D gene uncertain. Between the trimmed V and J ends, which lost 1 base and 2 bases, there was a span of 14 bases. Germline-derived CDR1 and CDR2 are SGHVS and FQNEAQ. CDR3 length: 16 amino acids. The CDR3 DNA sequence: TGTGCCAGCAGCTTAGTAGGTGGAAACTCGAACTATGGCTACACCTTC. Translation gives CASSLVGGNSNYGYTF.